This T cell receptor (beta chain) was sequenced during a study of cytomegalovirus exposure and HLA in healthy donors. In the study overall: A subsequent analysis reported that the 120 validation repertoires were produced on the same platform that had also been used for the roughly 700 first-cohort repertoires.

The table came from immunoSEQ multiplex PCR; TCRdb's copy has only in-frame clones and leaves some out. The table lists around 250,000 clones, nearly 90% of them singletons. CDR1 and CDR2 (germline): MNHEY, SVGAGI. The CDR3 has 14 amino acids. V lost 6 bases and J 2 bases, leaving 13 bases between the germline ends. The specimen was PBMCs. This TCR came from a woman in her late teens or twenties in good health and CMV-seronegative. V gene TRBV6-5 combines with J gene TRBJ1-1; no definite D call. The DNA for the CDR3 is TGTGCCAGCAGACAACAGAGTCTAAACACTGAAGCTTTCTTT. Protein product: CASRQQSLNTEAFF.